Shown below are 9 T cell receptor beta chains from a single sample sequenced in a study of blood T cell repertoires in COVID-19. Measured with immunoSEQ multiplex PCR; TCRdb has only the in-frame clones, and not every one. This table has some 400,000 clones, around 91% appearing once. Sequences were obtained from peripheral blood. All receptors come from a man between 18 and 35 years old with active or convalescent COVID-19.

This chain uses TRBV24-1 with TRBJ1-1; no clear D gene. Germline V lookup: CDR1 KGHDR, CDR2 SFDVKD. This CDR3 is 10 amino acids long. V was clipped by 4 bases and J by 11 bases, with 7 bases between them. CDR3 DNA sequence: TGTGCCACCAGTGAACAGCCGGCTTTCTTT. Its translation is CATSEQPAFF.

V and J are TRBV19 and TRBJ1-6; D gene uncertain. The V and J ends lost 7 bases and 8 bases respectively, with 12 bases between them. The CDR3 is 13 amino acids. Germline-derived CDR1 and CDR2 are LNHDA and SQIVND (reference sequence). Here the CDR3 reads CASMADPDSPLHF. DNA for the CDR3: TGTGCCAGTATGGCCGATCCCGATTCACCCCTCCACTTT.

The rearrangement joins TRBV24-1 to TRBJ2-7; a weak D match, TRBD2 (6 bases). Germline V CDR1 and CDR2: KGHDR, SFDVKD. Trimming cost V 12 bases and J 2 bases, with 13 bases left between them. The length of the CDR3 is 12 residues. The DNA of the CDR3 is TGTGCCGTAGGGGACTCTGCCTACGAGCAGTACTTC. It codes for CAVGDSAYEQYF.

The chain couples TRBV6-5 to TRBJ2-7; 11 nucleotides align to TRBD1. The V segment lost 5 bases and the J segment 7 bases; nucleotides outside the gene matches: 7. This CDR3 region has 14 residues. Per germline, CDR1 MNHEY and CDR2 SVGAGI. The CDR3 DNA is TGTGCCAGCAGTAGAGGACAGGGGGCGAGAGAGCAGTACTTC. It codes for CASSRGQGAREQYF.

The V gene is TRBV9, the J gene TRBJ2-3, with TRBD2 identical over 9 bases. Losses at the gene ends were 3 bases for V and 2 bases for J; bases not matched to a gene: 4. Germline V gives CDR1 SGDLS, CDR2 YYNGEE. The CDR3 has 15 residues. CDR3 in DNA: TGTGCCAGCAGCGGTAGCGGGGGATTCACAGATACGCAGTATTTT. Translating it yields CASSGSGGFTDTQYF. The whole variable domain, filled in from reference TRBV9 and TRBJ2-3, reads DSGVTQTPKHLITATGQRVTLRCSPRSGDLSVYWYQQSLDQGLQFLIQYYNGEERAKGNILERFSAQQFPDLHSELNLSSLELGDSALYFCASSGSGGFTDTQYFGPGTRLTVL.

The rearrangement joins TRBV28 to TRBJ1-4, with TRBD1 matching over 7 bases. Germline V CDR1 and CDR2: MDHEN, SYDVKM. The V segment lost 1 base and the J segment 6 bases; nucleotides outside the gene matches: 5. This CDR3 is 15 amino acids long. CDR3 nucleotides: TGTGCCAGCAGTTTATTCGGACAGGCAGATGAAAAACTGTTTTTT. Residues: CASSLFGQADEKLFF.

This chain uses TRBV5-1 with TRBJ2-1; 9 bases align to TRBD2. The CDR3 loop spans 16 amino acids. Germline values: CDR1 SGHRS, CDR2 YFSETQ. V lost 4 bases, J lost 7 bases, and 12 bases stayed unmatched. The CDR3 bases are TGCGCCAGCAGCCTGGCGGGGGGGGCCTCTGTAAATGAGCAGTTCTTC. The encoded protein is CASSLAGGASVNEQFF.

The CDR3 sequence: CASSGRTGNSTDTQYF. As DNA, the CDR3 is TGTGCCAGCAGCGGTAGGACGGGGAATAGCACAGATACGCAGTATTTT. The chain has TRBV7-9 and TRBJ2-3; possibly TRBD2 for D (5 bases). This CDR3 comprises 16 residues. Germline V CDR1 and CDR2: SEHNR, FQNEAQ (reference sequence). V lost 5 bases and J lost 0, with 15 bases in between.

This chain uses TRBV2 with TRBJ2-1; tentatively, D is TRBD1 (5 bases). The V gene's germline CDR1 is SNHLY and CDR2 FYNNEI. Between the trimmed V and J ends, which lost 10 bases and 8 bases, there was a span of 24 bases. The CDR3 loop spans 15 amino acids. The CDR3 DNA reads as TGTGCCAACGAAAAAGATCGGCATACCAGGGATGAGCAGTTCTTC. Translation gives CANEKDRHTRDEQFF. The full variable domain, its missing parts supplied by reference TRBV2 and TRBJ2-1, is EPEVTQTPSHQVTQMGQEVILRCVPISNHLYFYWYRQILGQKVEFLVSFYNNEISEKSEIFDDQFSVERPDGSNFTLKIRSTKLEDSAMYFCANEKDRHTRDEQFFGPGTRLTVL.